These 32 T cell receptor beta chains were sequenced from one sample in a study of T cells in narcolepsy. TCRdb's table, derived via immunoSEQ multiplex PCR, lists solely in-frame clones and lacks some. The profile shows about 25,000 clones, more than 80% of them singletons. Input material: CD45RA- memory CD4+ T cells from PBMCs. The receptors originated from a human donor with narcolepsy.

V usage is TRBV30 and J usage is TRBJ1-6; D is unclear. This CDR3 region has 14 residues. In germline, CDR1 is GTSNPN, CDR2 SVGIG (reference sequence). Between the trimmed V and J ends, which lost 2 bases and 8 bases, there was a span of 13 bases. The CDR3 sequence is CAWSTGLEDSPLHF. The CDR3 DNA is TGTGCCTGGAGTACCGGACTGGAAGATTCACCCCTCCACTTT.

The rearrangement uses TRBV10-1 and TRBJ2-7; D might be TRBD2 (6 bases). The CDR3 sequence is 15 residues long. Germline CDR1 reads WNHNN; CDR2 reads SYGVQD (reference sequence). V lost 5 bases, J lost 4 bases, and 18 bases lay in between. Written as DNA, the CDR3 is TGCGCCAGCAGTTCGGGACTCCTAGAAGTTTACGAGCAGTACTTC. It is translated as CASSSGLLEVYEQYF.

The CDR3, as DNA: TGTGCCAGCAGTCCGGGATCGGGTTTCTACGAGCAGTACTTC. Encoded protein: CASSPGSGFYEQYF. The genes are TRBV6-5 and TRBJ2-5, with a possible D match to TRBD2 (5 bases). The end of the DNA aligns better with TRBJ2-7, so the J call may be wrong. The germline CDR1 and CDR2 sequences are MNHEY and SVGAGI. The CDR3 runs 14 residues.

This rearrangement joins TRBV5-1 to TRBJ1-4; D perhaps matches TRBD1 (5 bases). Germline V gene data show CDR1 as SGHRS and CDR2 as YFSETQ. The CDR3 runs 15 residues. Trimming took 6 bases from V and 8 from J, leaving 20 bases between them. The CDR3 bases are TGCGCCAGCACCCTCCGGGGGACCCGCGGAGAAAAACTGTTTTTT. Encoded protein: CASTLRGTRGEKLFF.

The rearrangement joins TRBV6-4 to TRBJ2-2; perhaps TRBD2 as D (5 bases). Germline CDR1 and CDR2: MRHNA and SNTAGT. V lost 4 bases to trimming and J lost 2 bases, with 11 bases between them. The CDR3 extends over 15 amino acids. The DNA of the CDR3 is TGTGCCAGCAGTGTGTACGGGGTTAACACCGGGGAGCTGTTTTTT. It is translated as CASSVYGVNTGELFF.

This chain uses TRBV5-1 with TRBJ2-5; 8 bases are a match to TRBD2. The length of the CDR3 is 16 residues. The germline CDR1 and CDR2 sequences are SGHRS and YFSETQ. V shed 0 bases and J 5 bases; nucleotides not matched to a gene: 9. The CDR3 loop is CASSLAAREERETQYF. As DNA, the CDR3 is TGCGCCAGCAGCTTGGCGGCGCGGGAGGAGAGGGAGACCCAGTACTTC.

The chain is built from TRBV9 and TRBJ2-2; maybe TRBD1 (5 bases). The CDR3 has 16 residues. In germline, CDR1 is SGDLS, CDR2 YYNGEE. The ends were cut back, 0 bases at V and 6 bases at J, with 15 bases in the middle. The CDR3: CASSVAIGVGAGELFF. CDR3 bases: TGTGCCAGCAGCGTAGCTATAGGGGTTGGTGCCGGGGAGCTGTTTTTT.

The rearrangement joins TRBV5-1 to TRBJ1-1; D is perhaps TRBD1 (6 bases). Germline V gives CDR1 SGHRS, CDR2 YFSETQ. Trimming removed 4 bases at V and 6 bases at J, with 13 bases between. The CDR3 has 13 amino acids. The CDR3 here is CASSQGGGAEAFF. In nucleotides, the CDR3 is TGCGCCAGCAGCCAAGGGGGGGGCGCTGAAGCTTTCTTT.

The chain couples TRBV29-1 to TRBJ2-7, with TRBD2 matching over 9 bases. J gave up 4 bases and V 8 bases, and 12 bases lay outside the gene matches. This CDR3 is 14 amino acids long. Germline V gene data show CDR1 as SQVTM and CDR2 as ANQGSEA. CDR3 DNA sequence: TGCAGCACTAGCGGGCCCGGGGGATTTTACGAGCAGTACTTC. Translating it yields CSTSGPGGFYEQYF.

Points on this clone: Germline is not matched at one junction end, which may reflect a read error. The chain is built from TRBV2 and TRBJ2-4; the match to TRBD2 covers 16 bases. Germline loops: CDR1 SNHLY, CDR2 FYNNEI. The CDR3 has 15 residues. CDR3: CAGSEGTSGRASRYF. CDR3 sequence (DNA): TGTGCCGGCAGTGAAGGGACTAGCGGGAGGGCCTCCAGGTACTTC.

The CDR3 DNA follows: TGTGCCAGTAGCTACCCCTCTGGGGCCAACGTCCTGACTTTC. Translated: CASSYPSGANVLTF. The V gene is TRBV19, the J gene TRBJ2-6, with unresolved D. V was clipped by 6 bases and J by 0 bases, with 6 bases between them. This CDR3 has 14 residues. Germline assignment: CDR1 LNHDA and CDR2 SQIVND (reference sequence).

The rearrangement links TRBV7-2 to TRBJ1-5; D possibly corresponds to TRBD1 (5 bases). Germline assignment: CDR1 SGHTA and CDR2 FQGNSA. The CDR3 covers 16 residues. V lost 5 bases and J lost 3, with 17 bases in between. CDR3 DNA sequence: TGTGCCAGCAGCCAAAACGGGGGGGGGAACAATCAGCCCCAGCATTTT. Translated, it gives CASSQNGGGNNQPQHF.

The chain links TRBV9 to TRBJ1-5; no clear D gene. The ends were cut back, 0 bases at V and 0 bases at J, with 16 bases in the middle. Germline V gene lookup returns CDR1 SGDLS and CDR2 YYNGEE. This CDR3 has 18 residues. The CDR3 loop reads CASSVGAFTEGSNQPQHF. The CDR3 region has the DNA TGTGCCAGCAGCGTAGGGGCATTCACAGAGGGTAGCAATCAGCCCCAGCATTTT.

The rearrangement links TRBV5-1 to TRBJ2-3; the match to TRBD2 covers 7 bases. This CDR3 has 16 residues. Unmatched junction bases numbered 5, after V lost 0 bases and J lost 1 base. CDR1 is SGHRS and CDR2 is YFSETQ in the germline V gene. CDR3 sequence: CASSLEGRVGTDTQYF. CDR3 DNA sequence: TGCGCCAGCAGCTTGGAAGGGAGGGTGGGCACAGATACGCAGTATTTT.

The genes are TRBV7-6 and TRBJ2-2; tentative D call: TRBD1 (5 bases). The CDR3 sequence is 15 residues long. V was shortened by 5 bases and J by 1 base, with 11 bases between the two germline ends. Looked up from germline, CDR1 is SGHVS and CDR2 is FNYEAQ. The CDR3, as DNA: TGTGCCAGCAGCCTGGGGCCAGGGAACACCGGGGAGCTGTTTTTT. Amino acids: CASSLGPGNTGELFF.

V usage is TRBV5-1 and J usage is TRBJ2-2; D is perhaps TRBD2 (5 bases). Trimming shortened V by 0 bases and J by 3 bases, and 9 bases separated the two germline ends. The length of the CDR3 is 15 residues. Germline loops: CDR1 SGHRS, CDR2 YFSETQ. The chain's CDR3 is CASSLAGTDTGELFF. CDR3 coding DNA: TGCGCCAGCAGCTTGGCGGGAACGGACACCGGGGAGCTGTTTTTT.

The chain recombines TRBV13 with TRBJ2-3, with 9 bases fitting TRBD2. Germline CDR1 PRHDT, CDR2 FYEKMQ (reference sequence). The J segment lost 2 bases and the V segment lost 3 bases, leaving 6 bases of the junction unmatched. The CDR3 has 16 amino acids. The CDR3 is CASSFSGGGNTDTQYF. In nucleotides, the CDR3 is TGTGCCAGCAGCTTTAGCGGGGGTGGGAACACAGATACGCAGTATTTT.

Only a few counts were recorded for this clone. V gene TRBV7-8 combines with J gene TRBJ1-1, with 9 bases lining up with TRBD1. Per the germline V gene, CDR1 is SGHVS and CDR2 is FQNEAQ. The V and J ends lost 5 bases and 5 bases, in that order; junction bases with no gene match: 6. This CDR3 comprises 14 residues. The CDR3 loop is CASSPQGASTEAFF. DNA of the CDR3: TGTGCCAGCAGCCCACAGGGGGCGTCAACTGAAGCTTTCTTT. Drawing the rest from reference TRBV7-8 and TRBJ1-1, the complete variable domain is GAGVSQSPRYKVAKRGQDVALRCDPISGHVSLFWYQQALGQGPEFLTYFQNEAQLDKSGLPSDRFFAERPEGSVSTLKIQRTQQEDSAVYLCASSPQGASTEAFFGQGTRLTVV.

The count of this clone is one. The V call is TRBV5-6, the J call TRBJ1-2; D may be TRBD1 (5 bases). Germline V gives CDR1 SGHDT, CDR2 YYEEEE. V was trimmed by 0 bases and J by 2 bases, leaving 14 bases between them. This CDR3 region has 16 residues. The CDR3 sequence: CASSLETQGMNYGYTF. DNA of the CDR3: TGTGCCAGCAGCTTGGAAACGCAGGGTATGAACTATGGCTACACCTTC.

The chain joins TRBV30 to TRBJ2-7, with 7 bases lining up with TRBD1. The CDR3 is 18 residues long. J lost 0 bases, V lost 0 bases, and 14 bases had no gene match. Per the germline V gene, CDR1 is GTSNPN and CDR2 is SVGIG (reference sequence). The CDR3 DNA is TGTGCCTGGAGTGTACTGGCGCCGACAGGGCAGAGCTCCTACGAGCAGTACTTC. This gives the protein CAWSVLAPTGQSSYEQYF.

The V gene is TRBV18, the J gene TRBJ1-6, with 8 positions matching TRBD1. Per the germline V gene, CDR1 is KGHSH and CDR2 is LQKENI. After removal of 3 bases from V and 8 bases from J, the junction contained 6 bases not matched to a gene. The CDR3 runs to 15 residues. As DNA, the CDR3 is TGTGCCAGCTCACCCGATGGACAGGGTGATTCACCCCTCCACTTT. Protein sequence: CASSPDGQGDSPLHF.

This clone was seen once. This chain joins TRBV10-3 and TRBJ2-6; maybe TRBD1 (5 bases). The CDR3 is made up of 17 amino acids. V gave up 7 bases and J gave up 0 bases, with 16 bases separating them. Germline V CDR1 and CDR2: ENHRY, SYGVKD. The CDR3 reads CAITSVGQSSGANVLTF. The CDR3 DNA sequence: TGTGCCATCACATCAGTCGGACAAAGCTCTGGGGCCAACGTCCTGACTTTC.

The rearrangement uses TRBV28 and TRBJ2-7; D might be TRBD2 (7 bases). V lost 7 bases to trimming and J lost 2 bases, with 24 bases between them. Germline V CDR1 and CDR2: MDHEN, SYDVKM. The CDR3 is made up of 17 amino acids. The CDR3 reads CASTQLRPGEGTYEQYF. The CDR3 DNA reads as TGTGCCAGCACACAACTGCGTCCAGGGGAGGGAACCTACGAGCAGTACTTC.

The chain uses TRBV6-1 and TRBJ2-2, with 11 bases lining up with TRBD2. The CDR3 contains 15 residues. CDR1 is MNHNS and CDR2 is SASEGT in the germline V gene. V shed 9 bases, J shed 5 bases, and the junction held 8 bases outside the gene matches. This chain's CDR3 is CARINSGRVTGELFF. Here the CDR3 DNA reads TGTGCCAGGATTAATAGCGGGAGGGTTACCGGGGAGCTGTTTTTT.

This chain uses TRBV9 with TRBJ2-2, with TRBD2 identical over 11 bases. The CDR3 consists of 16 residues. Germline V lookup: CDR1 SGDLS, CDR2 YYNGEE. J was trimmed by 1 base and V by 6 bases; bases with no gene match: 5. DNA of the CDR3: TGTGCCAGCACCTTACTAGCGGGAGAGAACACCGGGGAGCTGTTTTTT. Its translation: CASTLLAGENTGELFF.

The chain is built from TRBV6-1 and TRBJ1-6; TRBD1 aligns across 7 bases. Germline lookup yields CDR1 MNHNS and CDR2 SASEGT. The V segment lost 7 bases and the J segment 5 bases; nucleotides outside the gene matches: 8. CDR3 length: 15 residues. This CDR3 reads CASTLTGSNNSPLHF. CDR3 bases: TGTGCCAGCACCCTGACAGGGTCTAATAATTCACCCCTCCACTTT.

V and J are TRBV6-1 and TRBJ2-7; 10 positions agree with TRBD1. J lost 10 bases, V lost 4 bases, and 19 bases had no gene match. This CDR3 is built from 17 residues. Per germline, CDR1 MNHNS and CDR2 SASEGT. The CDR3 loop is CASSALAPGTGVPSQYF. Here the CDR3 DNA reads TGTGCCAGCAGTGCCTTGGCCCCCGGGACAGGGGTTCCCAGCCAGTACTTC.

The CDR3 coding sequence is TGTGCCAGCAGTTTCTTCGGGGTTAGCTCCTACAATGAGCAGTTCTTC. This gives the protein CASSFFGVSSYNEQFF. The chain recombines TRBV27 with TRBJ2-1; D perhaps matches TRBD2 (5 bases). Germline-derived CDR1 and CDR2 are MNHEY and SMNVEV (reference sequence). CDR3 length: 16 residues. V was trimmed by 3 bases and J by 0 bases, leaving 12 bases between them.

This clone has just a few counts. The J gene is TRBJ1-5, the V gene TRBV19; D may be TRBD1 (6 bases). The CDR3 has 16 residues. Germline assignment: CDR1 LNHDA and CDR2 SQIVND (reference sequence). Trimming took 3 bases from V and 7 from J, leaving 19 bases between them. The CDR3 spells CASSIYETGSKQPQHF. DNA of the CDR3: TGTGCCAGTAGTATTTACGAAACAGGGTCCAAACAGCCCCAGCATTTT.

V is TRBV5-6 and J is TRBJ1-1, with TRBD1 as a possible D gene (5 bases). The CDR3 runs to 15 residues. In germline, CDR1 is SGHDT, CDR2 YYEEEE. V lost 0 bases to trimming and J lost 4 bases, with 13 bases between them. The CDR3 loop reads CASSLGARVGTEAFF. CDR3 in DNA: TGTGCCAGCAGCTTGGGGGCCAGGGTGGGCACTGAAGCTTTCTTT. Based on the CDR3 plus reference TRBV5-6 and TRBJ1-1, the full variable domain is DAGVTQSPTHLIKTRGQQVTLRCSPKSGHDTVSWYQQALGQGPQFIFQYYEEEERQRGNFPDRFSGHQFPNYSSELNVNALLLGDSALYLCASSLGARVGTEAFFGQGTRLTVV.

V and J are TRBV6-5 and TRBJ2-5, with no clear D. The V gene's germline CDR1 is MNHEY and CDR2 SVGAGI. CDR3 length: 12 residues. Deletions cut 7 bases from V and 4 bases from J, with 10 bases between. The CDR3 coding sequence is TGTGCCAGCACCCTAACTGGAGAGACCCAGTACTTC. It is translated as CASTLTGETQYF.

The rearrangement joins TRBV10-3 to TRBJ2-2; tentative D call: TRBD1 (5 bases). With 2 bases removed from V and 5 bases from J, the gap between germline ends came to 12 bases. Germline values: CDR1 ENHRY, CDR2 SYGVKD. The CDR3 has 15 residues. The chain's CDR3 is CAISERGSPTGELFF. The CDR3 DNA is TGTGCCATCAGTGAGAGGGGTAGCCCAACCGGGGAGCTGTTTTTT.